This T cell receptor (beta chain) was captured by sequencing in a study of T cell responses to AZD1222 COVID-19 vaccine. Generated by immunoSEQ multiplex PCR, the TCRdb table keeps only in-frame clones and is missing some. The sample yields around 88,000 clones, around 92% seen once. The V segment lost 4 bases and the J segment 4 bases; nucleotides outside the gene matches: 3. The CDR3 is made up of 13 amino acids. Germline CDR1 reads LGHDT; CDR2 reads YNNKEL (reference sequence). The sequence was obtained from an adult in good health. This chain uses TRBV3-1 (or the pseudogene TRBV3-2) with TRBJ1-1, with 7 nucleotides matching TRBD1. Sequences were derived from peripheral blood, sampled on day 0 of MenACWY control vaccination. As DNA, the CDR3 is TGTGCCAGCAGCCTCGGGACAGCCACTGAAGCTTTCTTT. Protein sequence: CASSLGTATEAFF.